This TCR beta chain was sequenced in a study of Ad26.COV2.S vaccination and SARS-CoV-2 variants. Study in general: Administration of Ad26.COV2.S was intramuscular, either once or twice 56 days apart. Study observations and caveats: Whether participants received vaccine or placebo, their non-spike TCR breadth was similar.

Indicated treatment: roughly 20 received Ad26.COV2.S at low or high dose, single or two shots; 5 received placebo; per-sample allocation not given. Material that was analyzed had been drawn on day 63 after the first vaccine or placebo injection. The study used a vaccine consisting of an Ad26 vector that expressed Wuhan-strain SARS-CoV-2 spike. Points on this clone: The antigen is not known.

TCRdb's copy holds only in-frame clones and misses some; the assay was immunoSEQ multiplex PCR. This sample has some 250,000 clones; roughly 90% occur once, and the top ten carry around 10%. Sample: peripheral blood, taken in a trial of Ad26.COV2.S vaccine versus placebo. This clonotype originated in a person between 18 and 59 years old who received the Ad26.COV2.S COVID-19 vaccine or a placebo.

Here the CDR3 reads CASSPRGTGVEQYF. For the CDR3, the DNA is TGTGCCAGCAGCCCAAGGGGGACAGGGGTCGAGCAGTACTTC. The chain recombines TRBV7-8 with TRBJ2-7; 10 bases fit TRBD1. J gave up 6 bases and V 5 bases, and 7 bases lay outside the gene matches. The CDR3 spans 14 residues. Germline CDR1 and CDR2: SGHVS and FQNEAQ.